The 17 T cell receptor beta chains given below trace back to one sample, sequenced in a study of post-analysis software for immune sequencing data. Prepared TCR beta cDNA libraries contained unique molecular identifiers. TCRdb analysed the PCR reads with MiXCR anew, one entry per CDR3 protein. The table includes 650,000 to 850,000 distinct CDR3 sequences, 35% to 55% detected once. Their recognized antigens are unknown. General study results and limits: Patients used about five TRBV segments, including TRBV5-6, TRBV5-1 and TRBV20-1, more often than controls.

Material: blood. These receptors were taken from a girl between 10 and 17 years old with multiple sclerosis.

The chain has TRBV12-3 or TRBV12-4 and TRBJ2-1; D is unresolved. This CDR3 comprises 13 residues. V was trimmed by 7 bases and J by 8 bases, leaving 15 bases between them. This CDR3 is CASIHPGDDEQFF. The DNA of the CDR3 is TGTGCCAGCATCCACCCCGGCGACGATGAGCAGTTCTTC.

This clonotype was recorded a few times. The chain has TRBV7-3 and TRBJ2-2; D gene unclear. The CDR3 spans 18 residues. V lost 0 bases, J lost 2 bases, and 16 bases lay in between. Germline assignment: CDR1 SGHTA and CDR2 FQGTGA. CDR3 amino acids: CASSLTSNGGLNTGELFF. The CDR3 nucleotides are TGTGCCAGCAGCTTAACGAGCAACGGCGGCCTAAACACCGGGGAGCTGTTTTTT.

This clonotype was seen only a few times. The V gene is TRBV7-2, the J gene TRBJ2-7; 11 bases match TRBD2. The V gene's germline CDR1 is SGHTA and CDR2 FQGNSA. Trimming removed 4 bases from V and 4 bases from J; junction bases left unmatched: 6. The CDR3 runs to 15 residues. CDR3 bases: TGTGCCAGCAGCTCCATAGCGGGAGGGGCATACGAGCAGTACTTC. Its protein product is CASSSIAGGAYEQYF.

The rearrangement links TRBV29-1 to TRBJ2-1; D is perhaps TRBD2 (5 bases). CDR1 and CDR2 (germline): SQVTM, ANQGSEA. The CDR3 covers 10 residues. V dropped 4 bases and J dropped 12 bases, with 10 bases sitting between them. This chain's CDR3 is CSVGGHMQFF. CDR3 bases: TGCAGCGTTGGAGGGCACATGCAGTTCTTC.

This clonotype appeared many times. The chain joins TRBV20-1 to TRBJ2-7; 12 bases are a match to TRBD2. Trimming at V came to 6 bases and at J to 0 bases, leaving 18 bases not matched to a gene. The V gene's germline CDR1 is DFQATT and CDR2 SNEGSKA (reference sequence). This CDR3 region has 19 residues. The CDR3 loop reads CSATPGTSGWSKSSYEQYF. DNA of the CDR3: TGCAGTGCCACCCCGGGGACTAGCGGGTGGTCCAAAAGCTCCTACGAGCAGTACTTC.

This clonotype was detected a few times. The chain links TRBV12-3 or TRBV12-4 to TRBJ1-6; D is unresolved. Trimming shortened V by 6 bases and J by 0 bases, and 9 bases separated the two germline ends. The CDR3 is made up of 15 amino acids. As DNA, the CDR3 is TGTGCCAGCAGAGGACGGAGCTCCTATAATTCACCCCTCCACTTT. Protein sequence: CASRGRSSYNSPLHF.

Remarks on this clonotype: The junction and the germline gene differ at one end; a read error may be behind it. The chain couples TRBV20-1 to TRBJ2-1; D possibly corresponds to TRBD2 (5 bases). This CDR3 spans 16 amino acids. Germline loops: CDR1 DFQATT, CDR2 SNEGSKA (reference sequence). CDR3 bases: TGCAGTACTAGAGATCTAGAGGGAGTCTCCTACAATGAGCAGTTCTTC. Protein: CSTRDLEGVSYNEQFF.

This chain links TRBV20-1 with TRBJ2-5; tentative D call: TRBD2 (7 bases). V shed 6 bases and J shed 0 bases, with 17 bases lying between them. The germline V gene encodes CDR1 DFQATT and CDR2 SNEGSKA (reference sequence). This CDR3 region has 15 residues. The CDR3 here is CSARGAGKNQETQYF. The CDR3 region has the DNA TGCAGTGCCCGGGGGGCAGGGAAGAACCAAGAGACCCAGTACTTC.

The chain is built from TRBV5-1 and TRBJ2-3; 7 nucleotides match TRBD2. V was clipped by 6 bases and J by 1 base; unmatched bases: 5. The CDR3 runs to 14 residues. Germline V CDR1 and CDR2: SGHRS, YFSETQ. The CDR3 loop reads CASMAGDGTDTQYF. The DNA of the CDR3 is TGCGCCAGCATGGCGGGGGACGGCACAGATACGCAGTATTTT.

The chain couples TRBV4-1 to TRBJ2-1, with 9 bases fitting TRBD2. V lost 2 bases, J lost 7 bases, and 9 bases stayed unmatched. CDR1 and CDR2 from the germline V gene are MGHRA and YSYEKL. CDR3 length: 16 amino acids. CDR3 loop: CASSQTSGPSGNEQFF. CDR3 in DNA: TGCGCCAGCAGCCAAACTAGCGGGCCGTCCGGAAATGAGCAGTTCTTC.

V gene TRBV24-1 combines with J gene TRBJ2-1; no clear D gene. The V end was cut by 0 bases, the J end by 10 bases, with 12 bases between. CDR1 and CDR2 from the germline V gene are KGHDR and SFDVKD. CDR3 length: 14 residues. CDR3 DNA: TGTGCCACCAGTGATTTGCGGTTCCCAGGAGAGCAGTTCTTC. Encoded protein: CATSDLRFPGEQFF.

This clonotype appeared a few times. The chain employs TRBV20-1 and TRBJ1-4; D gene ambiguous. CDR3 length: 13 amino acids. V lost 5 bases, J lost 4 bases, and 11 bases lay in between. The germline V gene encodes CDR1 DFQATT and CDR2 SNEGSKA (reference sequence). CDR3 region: CSASPGINEKLFF. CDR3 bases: TGCAGTGCTTCCCCGGGGATTAATGAAAAACTGTTTTTT.

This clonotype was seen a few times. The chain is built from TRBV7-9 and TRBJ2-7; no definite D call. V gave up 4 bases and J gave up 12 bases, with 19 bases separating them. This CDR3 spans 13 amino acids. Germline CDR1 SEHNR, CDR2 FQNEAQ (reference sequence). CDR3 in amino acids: CASSSTYTGIWYF. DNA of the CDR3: TGTGCCAGCAGCTCCACCTATACGGGCATTTGGTACTTC.

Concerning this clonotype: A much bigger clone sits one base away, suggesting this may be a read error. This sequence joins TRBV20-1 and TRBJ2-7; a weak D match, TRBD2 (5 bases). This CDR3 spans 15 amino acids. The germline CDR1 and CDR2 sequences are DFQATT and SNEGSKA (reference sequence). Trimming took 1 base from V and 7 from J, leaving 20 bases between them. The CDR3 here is CSARGGPSSYNEQYF. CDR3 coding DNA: TGCAGTGCTAGAGGCGGGCCCAGCTCCTACAATGAGCAGTACTTC.

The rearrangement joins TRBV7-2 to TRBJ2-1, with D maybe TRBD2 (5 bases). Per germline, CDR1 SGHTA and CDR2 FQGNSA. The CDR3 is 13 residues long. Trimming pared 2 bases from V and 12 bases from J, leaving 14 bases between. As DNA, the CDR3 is TGTGCCAGCAGCTTAAGACTTAGCCGGGGGCAGTTCTTC. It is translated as CASSLRLSRGQFF.

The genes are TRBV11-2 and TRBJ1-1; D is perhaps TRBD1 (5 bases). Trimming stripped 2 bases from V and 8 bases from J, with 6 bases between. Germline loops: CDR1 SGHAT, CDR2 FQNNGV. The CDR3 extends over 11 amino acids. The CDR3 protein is CASSLPGEAFF. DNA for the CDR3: TGTGCCAGCAGCTTACCAGGGGAAGCTTTCTTT. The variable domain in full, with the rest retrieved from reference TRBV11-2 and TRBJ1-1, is EAGVAQSPRYKIIEKRQSVAFWCNPISGHATLYWYQQILGQGPKLLIQFQNNGVVDDSQLPKDRFSAERLKGVDSTLKIQPAKLEDSAVYLCASSLPGEAFFGQGTRLTVV.

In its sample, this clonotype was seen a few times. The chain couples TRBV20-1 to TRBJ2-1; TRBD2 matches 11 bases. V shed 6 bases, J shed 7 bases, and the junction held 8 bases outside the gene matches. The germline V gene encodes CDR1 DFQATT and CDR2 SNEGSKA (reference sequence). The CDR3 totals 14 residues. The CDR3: CSARLAGKNNEQFF. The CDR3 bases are TGCAGTGCAAGACTAGCGGGAAAAAATAATGAGCAGTTCTTC.